The entry that follows covers one T cell receptor beta chain sequence. The antigen is not known. The sample is drawn from a study of OX40 agonist ivuxolimab in advanced cancers. For the study at large: The diagnoses of dose-escalation patients were hepatocellular carcinoma, melanoma, renal cell or head and neck cancer.

TCRdb keeps only in-frame clones here, not all; method: immunoSEQ multiplex PCR. The profile shows tens of thousands of clones, 70% to 90% of them singletons. General observations from the study: Researchers did not establish what antigens the expanded peripheral T cells target.

The CDR3 runs to 15 residues. Between the trimmed V and J ends, which lost 4 bases and 4 bases, there was a span of 16 bases. Germline CDR1 is SGHNT and CDR2 is YYREEE (reference sequence). This sequence originates from an adult with an advanced solid tumor such as melanoma, head and neck, liver or kidney cancer. This chain uses TRBV5-4 with TRBJ2-3, with D possibly TRBD2 on 6 matching bases. This specimen consisted of CD4+ or CD8+ T cells sorted from blood, obtained in a trial of the OX40 agonist ivuxolimab. The CDR3 is CASSPSEGRADTQYF. The CDR3 nucleotides read TGTGCCAGCAGCCCCTCGGAGGGACGGGCAGATACGCAGTATTTT. Together with reference TRBV5-4 and TRBJ2-3, the CDR3 gives the full variable domain: ETGVTQSPTHLIKTRGQQVTLRCSSQSGHNTVSWYQQALGQGPQFIFQYYREEENGRGNFPPRFSGLQFPNYSSELNVNALELDDSALYLCASSPSEGRADTQYFGPGTRLTVL.